Following are 16 T cell receptor beta chains from one sample sequenced in a study of blood T cell repertoires in COVID-19. TCRdb's table, derived via immunoSEQ multiplex PCR, lists solely in-frame clones and lacks some. Of approximately 320,000 clones in the sample, roughly 89% were seen once. What was sequenced was PBMCs or T cells enriched from blood (not recorded which). The origin of the receptors is a woman aged 18-29 years who had recovered from COVID-19.

The chain has TRBV4-3 and TRBJ1-3; D not certain. The germline CDR1 and CDR2 sequences are LGHNA and YSLEER. The CDR3 runs 15 residues. The germline V and J ends were trimmed by 1 base and 3 bases, with 10 bases remaining between them. This CDR3 is CASSQATIGGNTIYF. In DNA, the CDR3 is TGCGCCAGCAGCCAAGCAACTATCGGTGGAAACACCATATATTTT.

V gene TRBV11-2 combines with J gene TRBJ1-6, with unresolved D. Germline-derived CDR1 and CDR2 are SGHAT and FQNNGV. The CDR3 loop spans 14 amino acids. The V end was cut by 0 bases, the J end by 6 bases, with 6 bases between. CDR3 amino acids: CASSLDLGNSPLHF. The CDR3 region has the DNA TGTGCCAGCAGCTTAGATCTCGGTAATTCACCCCTCCACTTT.

The chain recombines TRBV19 with TRBJ2-3, with 9 bases matching TRBD2. The J segment lost 1 base and the V segment lost 6 bases, leaving 20 bases of the junction unmatched. In germline, CDR1 is LNHDA, CDR2 SQIVND (reference sequence). The length of the CDR3 is 20 residues. As DNA, the CDR3 is TGTGCCAGTAGCCCCCGCGACCCGACCAGAAGACTAGCGGGCACAGATACGCAGTATTTT. Residues: CASSPRDPTRRLAGTDTQYF.

The chain is built from TRBV5-1 and TRBJ1-1; possibly TRBD1 for D (6 bases). Germline CDR1 reads SGHRS; CDR2 reads YFSETQ. V lost 0 bases, J lost 4 bases, and 16 bases lay in between. There are 16 residues in the CDR3. The CDR3 nucleotides are TGCGCCAGCAGCTTGGAAGCCAGGGGCATGGGCACTGAAGCTTTCTTT. Translation gives CASSLEARGMGTEAFF.

This CDR3 reads CASSLASGQPQHF. The DNA of the CDR3 is TGTGCCAGCAGCTTAGCGTCAGGCCAGCCCCAGCATTTT. This rearrangement joins TRBV7-6 to TRBJ1-5, with D unclear. Trimming left V 0 bases short and J 7 bases short, with 7 bases between. Germline V gene data show CDR1 as SGHVS and CDR2 as FNYEAQ. The CDR3 covers 13 residues.

This chain joins TRBV6-5 and TRBJ1-2; a weak D match, TRBD1 (5 bases). This CDR3 is 14 amino acids long. CDR1 and CDR2 (germline): MNHEY, SVGAGI. V was cut by 11 bases and J by 4 bases, with 20 bases left in between. CDR3: CASRLGTTSYGYTF. CDR3 nucleotide sequence: TGTGCCTCTCGACTCGGGACGACTAGCTATGGCTACACCTTC.

The chain employs TRBV15 and TRBJ2-3, with D tentatively TRBD2 (5 bases). Trimming took off 7 bases at V and 1 base at J, with 9 bases between the two ends. CDR1 is LNHNV, CDR2 YYDKDF, per germline (reference sequence). The CDR3 length is 13 residues. CDR3 sequence: CATTKGGTDTQYF. The CDR3 nucleotides read TGTGCCACCACTAAGGGAGGCACAGATACGCAGTATTTT.

The chain employs TRBV3-1 (or the pseudogene TRBV3-2) and TRBJ2-7; 8 bases align to TRBD1. V dropped 4 bases and J dropped 6; count of bases not matched to a gene: 20. The CDR3 contains 18 residues. In germline, CDR1 is LGHDT, CDR2 YNNKEL (reference sequence). CDR3 region: CASSLTRTTGQASGEQYF. The CDR3 DNA reads as TGTGCCAGCAGCCTTACGCGAACCACGGGACAGGCCTCTGGCGAGCAGTACTTC.

V gene TRBV5-4 combines with J gene TRBJ2-5; 11 nucleotides match TRBD2. The trim removed 4 bases at V and 1 base at J, leaving 6 bases unmatched. The CDR3 spans 16 residues. The germline gives CDR1 SGHNT, CDR2 YYREEE (reference sequence). CDR3 protein: CASSKIAGGGQETQYF. As DNA, the CDR3 is TGTGCCAGCAGCAAAATAGCGGGGGGGGGCCAAGAGACCCAGTACTTC.

V gene TRBV9 combines with J gene TRBJ2-3, with D possibly matching TRBD2 (5 bases). Trimming shortened V by 0 bases and J by 2 bases, and 16 bases separated the two germline ends. Germline CDR1 reads SGDLS; CDR2 reads YYNGEE. This CDR3 is built from 17 residues. CDR3 in DNA: TGTGCCAGCAGCGTAGGGTTAAGCGGTTCCCTCACAGATACGCAGTATTTT. Amino acid sequence: CASSVGLSGSLTDTQYF.

This clone showed up many times. The V and J genes are TRBV19 and TRBJ1-5, with a possible D match to TRBD1 (6 bases). The germline V gene has CDR1 LNHDA and CDR2 SQIVND (reference sequence). The CDR3 totals 14 residues. The ends were cut back, 7 bases at V and 7 bases at J, with 17 bases in the middle. CDR3 nucleotide sequence: TGTGCCAGTACCTGGGGGCCGGGCGAGCAGCCCCAGCATTTT. It specifies CASTWGPGEQPQHF.

The genes are TRBV6-5 and TRBJ2-1, with TRBD2 matching 8 bases. This CDR3 spans 14 amino acids. With 8 bases clipped from V and 0 bases from J, the junction kept 3 bases outside the gene matches. The germline CDR1 and CDR2 sequences are MNHEY and SVGAGI. The CDR3 DNA reads as TGTGCCAGCGGGCGGGGGGACTCCTACAATGAGCAGTTCTTC. Its translation: CASGRGDSYNEQFF.

In DNA form, the CDR3 reads TGTGCCAGCAGCTTAGTGTCGCTAGCGGGGGGGCCGGCGTATGAGCAGTTCTTC. Translated, it gives CASSLVSLAGGPAYEQFF. The genes are TRBV7-6 and TRBJ2-1, with TRBD2 identical over 12 bases. There are 18 residues in the CDR3. Germline CDR1 SGHVS, CDR2 FNYEAQ. The V segment lost 1 base and the J segment 8 bases; nucleotides outside the gene matches: 12.

CDR3 nucleotides: TGTGCCAGCAGGCCCGTTTGGGGCGAATGGACTGAAGCTTTCTTT. This gives the protein CASRPVWGEWTEAFF. The genes are TRBV6-5 and TRBJ1-1, with a possible D match to TRBD1 (5 bases). V shed 6 bases and J shed 5 bases, with 19 bases lying between them. The germline CDR1 and CDR2 sequences are MNHEY and SVGAGI. This CDR3 is 15 amino acids long.

This chain connects TRBV7-3 to TRBJ2-1; D is possibly TRBD1 (5 bases). V lost 5 bases to trimming and J lost 2 bases, with 10 bases between them. Germline lookup yields CDR1 SGHTA and CDR2 FQGTGA. The CDR3 sequence is 14 residues long. CDR3 protein: CASSLDTTYNEQFF. DNA of the CDR3: TGTGCCAGCAGCCTGGACACCACCTACAATGAGCAGTTCTTC.

This chain uses TRBV4-2 with TRBJ2-2; D might be TRBD2 (6 bases). CDR1 is LGHNA and CDR2 is YNFKEQ in the germline V gene. The CDR3 is 13 amino acids. Trimming left V 10 bases short and J 4 bases short, with 13 bases between. The CDR3 region has the DNA TGTGCCAAGGGTAGCGGCAGCACCGGGGAGCTGTTTTTT. This encodes CAKGSGSTGELFF.